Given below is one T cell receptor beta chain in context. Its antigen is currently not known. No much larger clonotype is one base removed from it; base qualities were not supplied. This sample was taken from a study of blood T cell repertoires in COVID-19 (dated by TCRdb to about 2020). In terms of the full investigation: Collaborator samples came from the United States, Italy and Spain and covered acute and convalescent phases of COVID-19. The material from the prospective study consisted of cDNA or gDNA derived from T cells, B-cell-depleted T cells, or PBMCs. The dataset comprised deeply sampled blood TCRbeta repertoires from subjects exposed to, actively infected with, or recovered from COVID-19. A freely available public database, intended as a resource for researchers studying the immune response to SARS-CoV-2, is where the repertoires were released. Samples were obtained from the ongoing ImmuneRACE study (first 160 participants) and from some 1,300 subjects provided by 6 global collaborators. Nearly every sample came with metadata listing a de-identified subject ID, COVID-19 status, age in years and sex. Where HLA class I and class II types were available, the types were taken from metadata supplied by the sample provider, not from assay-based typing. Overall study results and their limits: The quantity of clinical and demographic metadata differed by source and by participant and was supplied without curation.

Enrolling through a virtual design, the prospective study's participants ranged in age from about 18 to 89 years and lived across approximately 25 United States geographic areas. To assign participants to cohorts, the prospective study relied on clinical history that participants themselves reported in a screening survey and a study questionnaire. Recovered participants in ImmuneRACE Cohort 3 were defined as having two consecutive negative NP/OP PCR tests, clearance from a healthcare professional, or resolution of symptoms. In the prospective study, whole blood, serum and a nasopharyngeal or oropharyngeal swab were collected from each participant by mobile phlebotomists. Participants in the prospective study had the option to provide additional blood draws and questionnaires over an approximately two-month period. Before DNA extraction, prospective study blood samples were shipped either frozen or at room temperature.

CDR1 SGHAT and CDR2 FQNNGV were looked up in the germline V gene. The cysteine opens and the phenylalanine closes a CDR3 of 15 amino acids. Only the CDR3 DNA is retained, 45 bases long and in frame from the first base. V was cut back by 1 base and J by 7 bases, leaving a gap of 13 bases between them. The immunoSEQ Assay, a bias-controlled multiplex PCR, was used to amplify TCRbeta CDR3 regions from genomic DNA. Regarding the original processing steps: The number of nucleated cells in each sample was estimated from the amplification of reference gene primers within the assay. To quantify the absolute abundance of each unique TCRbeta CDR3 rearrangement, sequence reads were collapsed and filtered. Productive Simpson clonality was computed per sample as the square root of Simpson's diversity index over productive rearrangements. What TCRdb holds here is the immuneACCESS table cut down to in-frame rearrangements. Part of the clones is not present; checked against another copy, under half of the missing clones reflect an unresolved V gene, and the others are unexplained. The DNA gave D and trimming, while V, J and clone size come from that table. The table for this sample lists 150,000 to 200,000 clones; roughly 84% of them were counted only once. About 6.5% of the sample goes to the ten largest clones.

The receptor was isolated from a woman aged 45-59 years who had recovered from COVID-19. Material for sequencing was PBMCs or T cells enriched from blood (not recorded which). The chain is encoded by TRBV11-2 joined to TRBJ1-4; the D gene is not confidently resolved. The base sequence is TGTGCCAGCAGCTTAGGGTCCACAAGCGGTGAAAAACTGTTTTTT. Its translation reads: CASSLGSTSGEKLFF.